These 12 T cell receptor beta chains originate from one sample sequenced in a study of blood T cell repertoires in COVID-19. Clones were read by immunoSEQ multiplex PCR, and TCRdb kept only the in-frame ones, dropping some. This repertoire shows 200,000 to 250,000 clones, approximately 87% found once; its top ten account for less than 8%. The sequencing sample was made of peripheral blood. Source of these receptors: a man between 60 and 75 years old with acute or convalescent COVID-19.

The J gene is TRBJ1-2, the V gene TRBV9; 7 bases line up with TRBD1. The CDR3 spans 15 residues. Losses at the gene ends were 4 bases for V and 6 bases for J; bases not matched to a gene: 12. Germline CDR1 reads SGDLS; CDR2 reads YYNGEE. The CDR3 sequence: CASSSRQGKVHGYTF. The DNA for the CDR3 is TGTGCCAGCAGCAGCAGACAGGGCAAAGTCCATGGCTACACCTTC. The whole variable domain, remainder taken from reference TRBV9 and TRBJ1-2, is DSGVTQTPKHLITATGQRVTLRCSPRSGDLSVYWYQQSLDQGLQFLIQYYNGEERAKGNILERFSAQQFPDLHSELNLSSLELGDSALYFCASSSRQGKVHGYTFGSGTRLTVV.

The V and J genes are TRBV28 and TRBJ2-5; 9 positions match TRBD1. V lost 3 bases, J lost 6 bases, and 14 bases stayed unmatched. This CDR3 has 17 residues. Germline-derived CDR1 and CDR2 are MDHEN and SYDVKM. CDR3 protein: CASSFLSDRGGGKTQYF. The DNA for the CDR3 is TGTGCCAGCAGTTTTCTATCGGACAGGGGAGGAGGAAAGACCCAGTACTTC.

V gene TRBV20-1 combines with J gene TRBJ2-7; D is unresolved. Trimming removed 6 bases at V and 1 base at J, with 7 bases between. CDR1 and CDR2 from the germline V gene are DFQATT and SNEGSKA (reference sequence). This CDR3 region has 11 residues. The CDR3 bases are TGCAGTGCGGAGCCTTCCTACGAGCAGTACTTC. Encoded protein: CSAEPSYEQYF.

The rearrangement uses TRBV5-1 and TRBJ2-7; possibly TRBD2 for D (6 bases). CDR1 is SGHRS and CDR2 is YFSETQ in the germline V gene. V was clipped by 2 bases and J by 4 bases, with 16 bases between them. CDR3 length: 15 residues. This CDR3 reads CASSFGRGGIYEQYF. CDR3 DNA sequence: TGCGCCAGCAGCTTCGGCAGAGGAGGGATATACGAGCAGTACTTC.

This clone was counted only a few times. The gene calls are TRBV7-2 and TRBJ1-5, with D possibly being TRBD1 (6 bases). Germline V gene sequence: CDR1 SGHTA, CDR2 FQGNSA. The CDR3 covers 16 residues. Trimming left V 1 base short and J 3 bases short, with 13 bases between. The CDR3 here is CASSLDRASLNQPQHF. The DNA of the CDR3 is TGTGCCAGCAGCTTAGACAGGGCCTCCCTCAATCAGCCCCAGCATTTT.

The gene calls are TRBV9 and TRBJ2-5; no clear D. CDR1 SGDLS and CDR2 YYNGEE come from the germline V gene. CDR3 length: 17 residues. The V gene lost 4 bases and the J gene lost 1 base, with 20 bases spanning the gap. In DNA form, the CDR3 reads TGTGCCAGCAGCCCCCCCTCAGGTACCGCACGCCAAGAGACCCAGTACTTC. As protein: CASSPPSGTARQETQYF.

This chain links TRBV25-1 with TRBJ1-4, with TRBD1 matching 7 bases. The V and J ends lost 2 bases and 7 bases, in that order; junction bases with no gene match: 7. CDR1 and CDR2 from the germline V gene are MGHDK and SYGVNS. This CDR3 contains 15 residues. Here the CDR3 DNA reads TGTGCCAGCAGTGAAGTAGGGGGCCTCGGTGAAAAACTGTTTTTT. Its translation: CASSEVGGLGEKLFF.

The chain links TRBV7-6 to TRBJ2-6; no firm D call. Trimming cost V 1 base and J 4 bases, with 8 bases left between them. Germline CDR1 is SGHVS and CDR2 is FNYEAQ. The CDR3 sequence is 15 residues long. This chain's CDR3 is CASSLGGSGANVLTF. The CDR3 DNA reads as TGTGCCAGCAGCTTAGGAGGTTCCGGGGCCAACGTCCTGACTTTC.

V is TRBV12-3 or TRBV12-4 and J is TRBJ2-7; D remains unclear. The CDR3 totals 12 residues. Trimming took 6 bases from V and 4 from J, leaving 10 bases between them. The CDR3 region is CASSLTLYEQYF. The CDR3 bases are TGTGCCAGCAGCCTGACTTTATACGAGCAGTACTTC.

V is TRBV11-2 and J is TRBJ1-1; D may be TRBD1 (6 bases). Deletions cut 8 bases from V and 0 bases from J, with 16 bases between. This CDR3 is built from 15 residues. The germline V gene encodes CDR1 SGHAT and CDR2 FQNNGV. CDR3 in amino acids: CASWTGQSMNTEAFF. CDR3 sequence (DNA): TGTGCCAGCTGGACCGGACAGTCTATGAACACTGAAGCTTTCTTT. Variable domain in full (rest from reference TRBV11-2 and TRBJ1-1): EAGVAQSPRYKIIEKRQSVAFWCNPISGHATLYWYQQILGQGPKLLIQFQNNGVVDDSQLPKDRFSAERLKGVDSTLKIQPAKLEDSAVYLCASWTGQSMNTEAFFGQGTRLTVV.

The chain is built from TRBV19 and TRBJ1-6; no reliable D call. Per germline, CDR1 LNHDA and CDR2 SQIVND (reference sequence). This CDR3 spans 17 amino acids. The ends were cut back, 5 bases at V and 0 bases at J, with 14 bases in the middle. CDR3 region: CASSPLVTRSYNSPLHF. CDR3 nucleotide sequence: TGTGCCAGTAGTCCCCTCGTTACGCGCTCCTATAATTCACCCCTCCACTTT.

The CDR3 loop is CASSAPTGSNYNEQFF. Written as DNA, the CDR3 is TGTGCCAGCAGCGCCCCGACAGGGTCGAACTACAATGAGCAGTTCTTC. The J gene is TRBJ2-1, the V gene TRBV9; 7 bases line up with TRBD1. The CDR3 covers 16 residues. The germline gives CDR1 SGDLS, CDR2 YYNGEE. V lost 3 bases and J lost 3; bases outside the gene matches: 9.